This TCR beta chain originates from a study of T cells in Graves' hyperthyroidism and ophthalmopathy. This clonotype showed up many times. Regions amplified from RNA transcripts were the TCR beta CDR3 regions. With the HTBI primer set, the TCR CDR3 went through a first round of RT-PCR. TCRdb independently ran MiXCR on the multiplex PCR reads; one entry per CDR3 protein. Altogether roughly 500,000 distinct CDR3 sequences are present, over 35% being singletons, with the ten largest covering about 40%. Lactation, pregnancy, other autoimmune disease or uncontrolled infection led to exclusion of patients. The diagnostic basis comprised clinical symptoms, serum thyroxine and TRAb, thyroid ultrasound and orbital computed tomography. Germline V gene data show CDR1 as SNHLY and CDR2 as FYNNEI. Trimming cost V 5 bases and J 4 bases, with 8 bases left between them. This CDR3 contains 13 residues.

The source material was peripheral blood or thyroid tissue (not recorded which). The TCR was taken from an adult woman with Graves' disease, either hyperthyroidism or ophthalmopathy (not recorded which). The chain couples TRBV2 to TRBJ2-2; no reliable D call. DNA for the CDR3: TGTGCCAGCAGTTATGACTCCACCGGGGAGCTGTTTTTT. Its protein product is CASSYDSTGELFF.